The 24 T cell receptor beta chains reported below all come from one sample, sequenced in a study of T-cell reconstitution after alpha-beta-depleted transplantation in children. TCRbeta library construction was performed incorporating unique molecular identifiers. TCRdb called the PCR reads again in MiXCR, with one record for every CDR3 protein. In the table there are about 640,000 distinct CDR3 sequences, approximately 16% of which are singletons. The sample here was PBMCs from the stem cell graft donor, taken from the stem cell graft. These receptors all come from a human donor who donated a stem cell graft to a child with acute myeloid leukemia.

This chain uses TRBV20-1 with TRBJ2-3; D remains ambiguous. Germline loops: CDR1 DFQATT, CDR2 SNEGSKA (reference sequence). This CDR3 region has 11 residues. V shed 3 bases and J shed 5 bases, with 6 bases lying between them. For the CDR3, the DNA is TGCAGTGCTAGGATTGAAGATACGCAGTATTTT. This gives the protein CSARIEDTQYF.

The sample holds a few counts of this clonotype. The genes are TRBV4-2 and TRBJ2-1; the match to TRBD2 covers 12 bases. Per the germline V gene, CDR1 is LGHNA and CDR2 is YNFKEQ. There are 17 residues in the CDR3. The V gene end was trimmed by 0 bases and the J gene end by 8 bases; junction bases not matched to a gene: 8. As DNA, the CDR3 is TGTGCCAGCAGCCAAGAGCTACTAGCGGGGGGTTGGGATGAGCAGTTCTTC. It codes for CASSQELLAGGWDEQFF.

The chain uses TRBV7-8 and TRBJ2-7; D is ambiguous. The CDR3 runs 16 residues. Germline CDR1 is SGHVS and CDR2 is FQNEAQ. Trimming took off 5 bases at V and 0 bases at J, with 17 bases between the two ends. CDR3 bases: TGTGCCAGCAGCCCCAGACCCGGACCGGTCTCCTACGAGCAGTACTTC. Residues: CASSPRPGPVSYEQYF.

In its sample, this clonotype was seen many times. J is TRBJ2-7 and V is TRBV6-1, with TRBD2 matching 13 bases. The J segment lost 3 bases and the V segment lost 6 bases, leaving 5 bases of the junction unmatched. Per germline, CDR1 MNHNS and CDR2 SASEGT. CDR3 length equals 15 residues. The DNA for the CDR3 is TGTGCCAGCAGCTCCGGGACTAGCGGGGACTACGAGCAGTACGTC. Translated, it gives CASSSGTSGDYEQYV.

This clonotype was seen at least ten times. V usage is TRBV7-2 and J usage is TRBJ2-7; 10 nucleotides align to TRBD2. The CDR3 is 14 amino acids. Germline CDR1 is SGHTA and CDR2 is FQGNSA. V lost 8 bases to trimming and J lost 0 bases; unmatched junction nucleotides: 4. In DNA form, the CDR3 reads TGTGCCAGCGGTTGGACTAGCGGCTCCTACGAGCAGTACGTC. Encoded protein: CASGWTSGSYEQYV.

The chain links TRBV6-5 to TRBJ2-7; D is possibly TRBD1 (6 bases). V gave up 2 bases and J gave up 1 base, with 15 bases separating them. Per germline, CDR1 MNHEY and CDR2 SVGAGI. The CDR3 length is 16 residues. This CDR3 reads CASSYGLGRGSYEQYF. CDR3 sequence (DNA): TGTGCCAGCAGTTACGGGTTAGGCAGGGGTTCCTACGAGCAGTACTTC.

In its sample, this clonotype was seen many times. This sequence joins TRBV7-9 and TRBJ1-1; D ambiguous. There are 12 residues in the CDR3. Trimming removed 1 base at V and 4 bases at J, with 4 bases between. Looked up from germline, CDR1 is SEHNR and CDR2 is FQNEAQ (reference sequence). For the CDR3, the DNA is TGTGCCAGCAGCTTAGGCGTCACTGAAGCTTTCTTT. Translation gives CASSLGVTEAFF.

This clonotype appeared many times. This chain connects TRBV6-4 to TRBJ2-3; possibly TRBD2 for D (5 bases). CDR3 size: 15 residues. Per the germline V gene, CDR1 is MRHNA and CDR2 is SNTAGT. The germline V and J ends were trimmed by 7 bases and 0 bases, with 14 bases remaining between them. Here the CDR3 reads CASTSDSASTDTQYF. The CDR3 bases are TGTGCCAGCACCTCGGACTCGGCTAGCACAGATACGCAGTATTTT.

In its sample, this clonotype was seen many times. This rearrangement joins TRBV20-1 to TRBJ2-1; 9 bases are shared with TRBD2. Germline V gene sequence: CDR1 DFQATT, CDR2 SNEGSKA (reference sequence). V lost 5 bases and J lost 2; bases outside the gene matches: 4. The CDR3 covers 14 residues. CDR3 protein: CSAALAGAYNEQFF. CDR3 nucleotides: TGCAGTGCTGCCTTAGCGGGGGCCTACAATGAGCAGTTCTTC.

This clonotype was recorded at least ten times. The rearrangement uses TRBV7-9 and TRBJ2-1; 10 nucleotides match TRBD1. CDR3 length: 16 residues. The V segment lost 3 bases and the J segment 4 bases; nucleotides outside the gene matches: 6. CDR1 and CDR2 from the germline V gene are SEHNR and FQNEAQ (reference sequence). CDR3 nucleotide sequence: TGTGCCAGCAGCTTCGGGACAGGGGAGGAGTACAATGAGCAGTTCTTC. This codes for CASSFGTGEEYNEQFF.

The sample holds a few counts of this clonotype. This sequence joins TRBV7-9 and TRBJ2-1; D unresolved. Germline V gives CDR1 SEHNR, CDR2 FQNEAQ (reference sequence). V shed 3 bases and J shed 5 bases, with 5 bases lying between them. This CDR3 contains 12 residues. The CDR3 bases are TGTGCCAGCAGCTTCGAAGACAATGAGCAGTTCTTC. Translated, it gives CASSFEDNEQFF. Based on the CDR3 plus reference TRBV7-9 and TRBJ2-1, the full variable domain is DTGVSQNPRHKITKRGQNVTFRCDPISEHNRLYWYRQTLGQGPEFLTYFQNEAQLEKSRLLSDRFSAERPKGSFSTLEIQRTEQGDSAMYLCASSFEDNEQFFGPGTRLTVL.

This clonotype has at least ten counts. The chain uses TRBV29-1 and TRBJ2-7, with 10 positions matching TRBD1. Germline trimming cut 5 bases from V and 2 bases from J; bases unmatched to any gene: 6. Germline V CDR1 and CDR2: SQVTM, ANQGSEA. The CDR3 has 14 amino acids. The CDR3 spells CSVIRDRGPYEQYF. The CDR3 region has the DNA TGCAGCGTTATCCGGGACAGGGGACCCTACGAGCAGTACTTC.

The rearrangement joins TRBV20-1 to TRBJ1-2, with D unresolved. Germline V lookup: CDR1 DFQATT, CDR2 SNEGSKA (reference sequence). The germline V and J ends were trimmed by 0 bases and 8 bases, with 13 bases remaining between them. This CDR3 comprises 13 residues. The CDR3 nucleotides are TGCAGTGCTAGAGACCCCTTCCCTGACGGCTACACCTTC. This encodes CSARDPFPDGYTF.

This sequence joins TRBV18 and TRBJ2-1; D is ambiguous. The CDR3 loop spans 11 amino acids. CDR1 and CDR2 from the germline V gene are KGHSH and LQKENI. V was cut by 5 bases and J by 9 bases, with 8 bases left in between. In DNA, the CDR3 is TGTGCCAGCTCAGGGGAAGGTGAGCAGTTCTTC. Its translation: CASSGEGEQFF.

J is TRBJ2-1 and V is TRBV5-4; no clear D. From germline, CDR1 is SGHNT and CDR2 YYREEE (reference sequence). The V end lost 0 bases, the J end lost 5 bases, and 9 bases lay between the germline ends. The CDR3 spans 14 residues. The CDR3 DNA sequence: TGTGCCAGCAGCTTGGGACCGGTCGACAATGAGCAGTTCTTC. Its protein product is CASSLGPVDNEQFF.

CDR3 residues: CASSQDKGDQPQHF. The CDR3 DNA reads as TGTGCCAGCAGCCAAGATAAAGGGGATCAGCCCCAGCATTTT. This chain uses TRBV4-2 with TRBJ1-5; possible D gene TRBD1, 5 bases. The CDR3 has 14 residues. Germline loops: CDR1 LGHNA, CDR2 YNFKEQ. The V end was cut by 0 bases, the J end by 5 bases, with 8 bases between.

This clonotype was seen repeatedly, ten times or more. The chain couples TRBV5-1 to TRBJ2-1; 9 bases fit TRBD2. J was trimmed by 6 bases and V by 0 bases; bases with no gene match: 10. Germline-derived CDR1 and CDR2 are SGHRS and YFSETQ. The CDR3 has 17 residues. CDR3 in DNA: TGCGCCAGCAGCTTGGGGCTAGCGGGGAATCTCGGCAATGAGCAGTTCTTC. This gives the protein CASSLGLAGNLGNEQFF.

A few counts support this clonotype. This rearrangement joins TRBV12-3 or TRBV12-4 to TRBJ2-2; possibly TRBD1 for D (6 bases). The germline V and J ends were trimmed by 6 bases and 5 bases, with 16 bases remaining between them. CDR3 length equals 15 residues. Here the CDR3 DNA reads TGTGCCAGCAGCCGGGACAAAATCCGGACCGGGGAGCTGTTTTTT. Amino acid sequence: CASSRDKIRTGELFF.

This clonotype has a count of ten or more. The V call is TRBV20-1, the J call TRBJ2-5, with no clear D. Germline lookup yields CDR1 DFQATT and CDR2 SNEGSKA (reference sequence). Trimming removed 6 bases at V and 5 bases at J, with 13 bases between. The CDR3 is 12 residues long. As DNA, the CDR3 is TGCAGTGCCGCTGATGAAGGGGAGACCCAGTACTTC. This gives the protein CSAADEGETQYF.

The J gene is TRBJ2-1, the V gene TRBV6-2 or TRBV6-3, with 11 bases identical to TRBD2. This CDR3 is built from 16 residues. With 6 bases clipped from V and 3 bases from J, the junction kept 7 bases outside the gene matches. Germline CDR1 reads MNHEY; CDR2 reads SVGEGT. The CDR3 DNA reads TGTGCCAGCAGCCCGGGACTAGCGGCCCTCTACAATGAGCAGTTCTTC. The encoded protein is CASSPGLAALYNEQFF.

This clonotype was picked up many times. The chain has TRBV7-6 and TRBJ2-1; D perhaps matches TRBD1 (6 bases). Germline V gene sequence: CDR1 SGHVS, CDR2 FNYEAQ. CDR3 length: 15 amino acids. Between the trimmed V and J ends, which lost 1 base and 7 bases, there was a span of 14 bases. CDR3 loop: CASSLVSGVRNEQFF. The CDR3 nucleotides are TGTGCCAGCAGCTTAGTTTCAGGGGTCAGGAATGAGCAGTTCTTC.

This clonotype was seen many times. The chain is built from TRBV29-1 and TRBJ2-3; 9 bases are shared with TRBD1. The CDR3 runs 14 residues. Germline values: CDR1 SQVTM, CDR2 ANQGSEA. J was trimmed by 1 base and V by 5 bases; bases with no gene match: 4. CDR3 in DNA: TGCAGCGTTTTCCACAGGGGGCGCACAGATACGCAGTATTTT. Amino acids: CSVFHRGRTDTQYF.

With respect to this clonotype: A single base separates this from a much larger clone, so it may be a read error. The rearrangement uses TRBV15 and TRBJ1-6, with D maybe TRBD1 (6 bases). CDR3 length: 15 residues. Germline assignment: CDR1 LNHNV and CDR2 YYDKDF (reference sequence). The CDR3 DNA reads as TGTGGCACCAGCAGGGTTTCGGGTAGGGGGTCACCCCTCCACTTT. This encodes CGTSRVSGRGSPLHF.

At least ten counts were recorded for this clonotype. The chain has TRBV20-1 and TRBJ1-1, with a weak D call TRBD1 (5 bases). The length of the CDR3 is 14 residues. In germline, CDR1 is DFQATT, CDR2 SNEGSKA (reference sequence). The germline V and J ends were trimmed by 6 bases and 1 base, with 15 bases remaining between them. In DNA, the CDR3 is TGCAGTGCCAGGTCAGGGAGGGGGAACACTGAAGCTTTCTTT. Residues: CSARSGRGNTEAFF.